The 6 T cell receptor beta chains below were found in one sample sequenced in a study of cytomegalovirus exposure and HLA in healthy donors. 13 Jbeta primers and 60 Vbeta primers were used for the PCR. Assay: immunoSEQ multiplex PCR; the TCRdb copy retains only in-frame clones and omits some. There are some 170,000 clones in the sample; under 85% occur only once, and about 1.5% lies in the top ten. The source material was PBMCs. The receptors were sampled from a woman in her 30s in good health and CMV-seronegative.

The CDR3 nucleotides are TGTGCCAGCAGAACCGACAGGGTCTACAATGAGCAGTTCTTC. This codes for CASRTDRVYNEQFF. The rearrangement links TRBV28 to TRBJ2-1; 7 bases agree with TRBD1. The CDR3 length is 14 residues. V lost 6 bases and J lost 3; bases outside the gene matches: 5. Germline V lookup: CDR1 MDHEN, CDR2 SYDVKM.

V usage is TRBV28 and J usage is TRBJ2-7, with 7 bases fitting TRBD1. The CDR3 has 14 residues. V lost 2 bases to trimming and J lost 4 bases; unmatched junction nucleotides: 5. The germline gives CDR1 MDHEN, CDR2 SYDVKM. DNA of the CDR3: TGTGCCAGCAGTTTAACAGGGGTTAGGTACGAGCAGTACTTC. Amino acids: CASSLTGVRYEQYF.

The chain has TRBV6-6 and TRBJ1-4; 10 bases line up with TRBD1. Trimming took 5 bases from V and 6 from J; bases not matched to a gene: 6. Germline CDR1 is MNHNY and CDR2 is SVGAGI (reference sequence). This CDR3 is 15 amino acids long. The CDR3 protein is CASSPDRGHDEKLFF. The CDR3 DNA is TGTGCCAGCAGTCCAGACAGGGGGCATGATGAAAAACTGTTTTTT.

The chain has TRBV19 and TRBJ2-7; D may be TRBD2 (6 bases). The CDR3 is 15 amino acids. V lost 4 bases and J 1 base, leaving 14 bases between the germline ends. Germline V CDR1 and CDR2: LNHDA, SQIVND (reference sequence). CDR3: CASSRGMAGSYEQYF. The CDR3 nucleotides are TGTGCCAGTAGTAGGGGCATGGCGGGATCCTACGAGCAGTACTTC.

This chain uses TRBV5-1 with TRBJ2-7, with TRBD2 matching over 9 bases. Losses at the gene ends were 4 bases for V and 3 bases for J; bases not matched to a gene: 8. Looked up from germline, CDR1 is SGHRS and CDR2 is YFSETQ. CDR3 size: 15 residues. CDR3 sequence (DNA): TGCGCCAGCAGCCCTATAGCGGGAGAAAGCTACGAGCAGTACTTC. Protein sequence: CASSPIAGESYEQYF.

The chain joins TRBV10-3 to TRBJ1-1, with 8 bases identical to TRBD1. Trimming at V came to 4 bases and at J to 1 base, leaving 8 bases not matched to a gene. The CDR3 is made up of 16 amino acids. The germline CDR1 and CDR2 sequences are ENHRY and SYGVKD. The CDR3 sequence: CAISAGGVKRNTEAFF. In DNA form, the CDR3 reads TGTGCCATCAGTGCAGGGGGCGTGAAAAGGAACACTGAAGCTTTCTTT.